One and the same sample provided the 32 T cell receptor beta chains below, sequenced in a study of blood T cell repertoires in COVID-19. Libraries were prepared by immunoSEQ multiplex PCR; TCRdb keeps only in-frame clonotypes and omits some of them. The data contain 330,000 or so clones, about 92% of them seen just once; the ten biggest clones take up about 18%. Sequenced material: PBMCs or T cells enriched from blood (not recorded which). Receptors were obtained from a woman under 40 who had recovered from COVID-19.

The J gene is TRBJ2-3, the V gene TRBV27; D gene uncertain. CDR3 length equals 13 residues. V was cut by 3 bases and J by 2 bases, with 6 bases left in between. Germline loops: CDR1 MNHEY, CDR2 SMNVEV (reference sequence). The CDR3 DNA reads TGTGCCAGCAGTTTTGGGCTCACAGATACGCAGTATTTT. Translation: CASSFGLTDTQYF.

The V and J genes are TRBV15 and TRBJ2-3; 9 bases line up with TRBD2. J was trimmed by 5 bases and V by 1 base; bases with no gene match: 7. The CDR3 sequence is 16 residues long. The germline gives CDR1 LNHNV, CDR2 YYDKDF (reference sequence). CDR3 nucleotides: TGTGCCACCAGCAGAGGAAATAGCGGGAGTCGAGATACGCAGTATTTT. It is translated as CATSRGNSGSRDTQYF.

The chain links TRBV10-3 to TRBJ2-2, with D hard to call. The CDR3 is 16 amino acids. Germline lookup yields CDR1 ENHRY and CDR2 SYGVKD. Trimming left V 6 bases short and J 5 bases short, with 19 bases between. In DNA, the CDR3 is TGTGCCATCAGCCCCGGAGTAGAGTTGAAGACCGGGGAGCTGTTTTTT. Its protein product is CAISPGVELKTGELFF.

J is TRBJ1-1 and V is TRBV5-4; D not resolved. CDR1 and CDR2 (germline): SGHNT, YYREEE (reference sequence). CDR3 length: 17 amino acids. Trimming pared 4 bases from V and 0 bases from J, leaving 19 bases between. CDR3 sequence: CASSRPFLGRMNTEAFF. The CDR3 coding sequence is TGTGCCAGCAGCAGACCTTTCCTCGGGAGAATGAACACTGAAGCTTTCTTT.

The chain recombines TRBV9 with TRBJ2-1, with 8 bases lining up with TRBD2. J gave up 6 bases and V 6 bases, and 5 bases lay outside the gene matches. This CDR3 is built from 13 residues. CDR1 SGDLS and CDR2 YYNGEE come from the germline V gene. CDR3 DNA: TGTGCCAGCAAAAGCGGGAGTTCCAATGAGCAGTTCTTC. It translates to CASKSGSSNEQFF. Combining the CDR3 with reference TRBV9 and TRBJ2-1 gives the whole variable domain DSGVTQTPKHLITATGQRVTLRCSPRSGDLSVYWYQQSLDQGLQFLIQYYNGEERAKGNILERFSAQQFPDLHSELNLSSLELGDSALYFCASKSGSSNEQFFGPGTRLTVL.

The chain joins TRBV28 to TRBJ1-2; TRBD1 aligns across 10 bases. The V segment lost 5 bases and the J segment 6 bases; nucleotides outside the gene matches: 12. The CDR3 totals 16 residues. Looked up from germline, CDR1 is MDHEN and CDR2 is SYDVKM. The chain's CDR3 is CASSPATTGGRNGYTF. The CDR3 nucleotides read TGTGCCAGCAGTCCTGCGACGACAGGGGGCCGTAATGGCTACACCTTC.

The V and J genes are TRBV5-4 and TRBJ2-5; the match to TRBD2 covers 8 bases. Trimming removed 3 bases from V and 5 bases from J; junction bases left unmatched: 9. CDR3 size: 15 residues. CDR1 SGHNT and CDR2 YYREEE come from the germline V gene (reference sequence). The CDR3: CASSSRTSSLETQYF. The CDR3 DNA reads as TGTGCCAGCAGCTCACGGACTAGCTCCCTGGAGACCCAGTACTTC.

The chain has TRBV27 and TRBJ1-5; D unresolved. The length of the CDR3 is 13 residues. The ends were cut back, 2 bases at V and 5 bases at J, with 7 bases in the middle. Per the germline V gene, CDR1 is MNHEY and CDR2 is SMNVEV (reference sequence). DNA of the CDR3: TGTGCCAGCAGTTTAAAAGTAGATCAGCCCCAGCATTTT. Translation gives CASSLKVDQPQHF.

The chain recombines TRBV10-1 with TRBJ2-7, with TRBD2 matching over 9 bases. CDR1 WNHNN and CDR2 SYGVQD come from the germline V gene (reference sequence). The length of the CDR3 is 19 residues. After removal of 0 bases from V and 3 bases from J, the junction contained 15 bases not matched to a gene. The CDR3 loop is CASSESSPGWRGGYYEQYF. The CDR3 DNA sequence: TGCGCCAGCAGTGAGTCCTCCCCGGGGTGGCGGGGGGGTTACTACGAGCAGTACTTC.

The J gene is TRBJ2-2, the V gene TRBV19; a possible D gene is TRBD1 (6 bases). CDR1 and CDR2 from the germline V gene are LNHDA and SQIVND (reference sequence). Trimming stripped 6 bases from V and 4 bases from J, with 18 bases between. This CDR3 spans 16 amino acids. The CDR3 nucleotides read TGTGCCAGTAGCCTACTATGGGGCAGGGGCACCGGGGAGCTGTTTTTT. It yields the protein CASSLLWGRGTGELFF.

This sequence joins TRBV15 and TRBJ2-5; maybe TRBD1 (5 bases). This CDR3 comprises 13 residues. The germline gives CDR1 LNHNV, CDR2 YYDKDF (reference sequence). Trimming took 1 base from V and 7 from J, leaving 10 bases between them. For the CDR3, the DNA is TGTGCCACCAGCAGAGGGGGCGATGGGACCCAGTACTTC. This translates into CATSRGGDGTQYF.

The chain employs TRBV2 and TRBJ1-1; D is uncertain. V was clipped by 1 base and J by 7 bases, with 10 bases between them. This CDR3 has 13 amino acids. Germline values: CDR1 SNHLY, CDR2 FYNNEI. CDR3 residues: CASSEGYRGEAFF. DNA for the CDR3: TGTGCCAGCAGTGAAGGGTATCGGGGTGAAGCTTTCTTT. Drawing the rest from reference TRBV2 and TRBJ1-1, the complete variable domain is EPEVTQTPSHQVTQMGQEVILRCVPISNHLYFYWYRQILGQKVEFLVSFYNNEISEKSEIFDDQFSVERPDGSNFTLKIRSTKLEDSAMYFCASSEGYRGEAFFGQGTRLTVV.

This rearrangement joins TRBV7-9 to TRBJ1-2, with D possibly being TRBD1 (6 bases). The V gene's germline CDR1 is SEHNR and CDR2 FQNEAQ (reference sequence). V lost 5 bases and J lost 13, with 17 bases in between. The CDR3 loop spans 12 amino acids. CDR3 loop: CASSQGGESATF. Written as DNA, the CDR3 is TGTGCCAGCAGCCAAGGGGGGGAAAGTGCCACCTTC.

This clone was detected only once. The rearrangement uses TRBV7-8 and TRBJ2-2; TRBD2 matches at 14 bases. V gave up 2 bases and J gave up 2 bases; unmatched junction bases: 7. This CDR3 has 19 residues. CDR1 and CDR2 from the germline V gene are SGHVS and FQNEAQ. CDR3 nucleotides: TGTGCCAGCAGCTTATCGAGGACTAGCGGGAGGAGCAACACCGGGGAGCTGTTTTTT. It translates to CASSLSRTSGRSNTGELFF.

The chain joins TRBV11-3 to TRBJ2-1; the match to TRBD2 covers 8 bases. Germline V lookup: CDR1 SGHNT, CDR2 YENEEA. The CDR3 runs to 15 residues. V was pared by 6 bases and J by 8 bases, with 12 bases of the junction left unmatched. CDR3 sequence (DNA): TGTGCCAGCAGTGTGTTCGGGGGGGCCGGGGATGAGCAGTTCTTC. Encoded protein: CASSVFGGAGDEQFF. The full variable domain, its missing parts supplied by reference TRBV11-3 and TRBJ2-1, is EAGVVQSPRYKIIEKKQPVAFWCNPISGHNTLYWYLQNLGQGPELLIRYENEEAVDDSQLPKDRFSAERLKGVDSTLKIQPAELGDSAVYLCASSVFGGAGDEQFFGPGTRLTVL.

The CDR3: CASSPGGANQPQHF. CDR3 DNA sequence: TGTGCCAGCAGCCCTGGCGGGGCAAATCAGCCCCAGCATTTT. The chain has TRBV27 and TRBJ1-5; a weak D match, TRBD1 (5 bases). The CDR3 extends over 14 amino acids. Germline values: CDR1 MNHEY, CDR2 SMNVEV (reference sequence). V lost 6 bases, J lost 4 bases, and 13 bases lay in between.

The V call is TRBV28, the J call TRBJ2-1, with TRBD2 as a possible D gene (5 bases). Germline V gene data show CDR1 as MDHEN and CDR2 as SYDVKM. V was cut by 5 bases and J by 16 bases, with 21 bases left in between. CDR3 size: 13 residues. The CDR3 spells CASSKKTDRGYFF. The CDR3 DNA sequence: TGTGCCAGCAGTAAAAAAACAGACCGGGGTTATTTCTTC.

Notes on this clone: The germline gene is not matched at one end of the junction; a read error may be the cause. The chain recombines TRBV5-8 with TRBJ1-3, with TRBD1 matching 8 bases. Germline V gene lookup returns CDR1 SGHTS and CDR2 YDEGEE. This CDR3 contains 14 residues. The CDR3 loop is CASNVHRGQGPTGF. The CDR3 DNA is TGTGCCAGCAACGTCCATCGAGGACAGGGACCGACCGGTTTT.

The V and J genes are TRBV10-3 and TRBJ1-5; 7 bases align to TRBD1. The CDR3 runs 14 residues. The ends lost 4 bases at V and 7 bases at J; junction bases unmatched: 7. CDR1 is ENHRY, CDR2 SYGVKD, per germline. CDR3 DNA sequence: TGTGCCATCAGTGCACAGGGGATGGGCCAGCCCCAGCATTTT. Translation: CAISAQGMGQPQHF.

CDR3 loop: CSVGRTGTKLVEQFF. Here the CDR3 DNA reads TGCAGCGTTGGAAGGACCGGGACTAAGCTTGTAGAGCAGTTCTTC. This rearrangement joins TRBV29-1 to TRBJ2-1, with 7 bases aligning to TRBD2. CDR1 and CDR2 from the germline V gene are SQVTM and ANQGSEA. CDR3 length: 15 residues. The V gene end was trimmed by 4 bases and the J gene end by 10 bases; junction bases not matched to a gene: 16.

This chain links TRBV4-1 with TRBJ1-1; TRBD1 is a possible D gene (6 bases). Germline lookup yields CDR1 MGHRA and CDR2 YSYEKL. The ends were cut back, 4 bases at V and 4 bases at J, with 10 bases in the middle. There are 13 residues in the CDR3. The CDR3 DNA follows: TGCGCCAGCAGCCCTCAACAGGGCACTGAAGCTTTCTTT. This translates into CASSPQQGTEAFF.

This clone was observed a few times. The CDR3 nucleotides read TGTGCCAGCAGTCCCTTTCCCGGGACAGGGACCCCCTACGAGCAGTACTTC. Residues: CASSPFPGTGTPYEQYF. V is TRBV6-6 and J is TRBJ2-7; 9 bases are shared with TRBD1. Germline values: CDR1 MNHNY, CDR2 SVGAGI (reference sequence). This CDR3 has 17 amino acids. Losses at the gene ends were 5 bases for V and 2 bases for J; bases not matched to a gene: 13.

The chain carries TRBV2 and TRBJ1-1, with D tentatively TRBD1 (5 bases). The CDR3 runs to 13 residues. Germline loops: CDR1 SNHLY, CDR2 FYNNEI. Trimming shortened V by 4 bases and J by 0 bases, and 6 bases separated the two germline ends. The CDR3 sequence: CASSVGLNTEAFF. CDR3 nucleotide sequence: TGTGCCAGCAGTGTGGGGCTGAACACTGAAGCTTTCTTT.

The sample holds one count of this clone. V usage is TRBV12-3 or TRBV12-4 and J usage is TRBJ2-1; 7 nucleotides align to TRBD2. V was pared by 6 bases and J by 6 bases, with 2 bases of the junction left unmatched. The CDR3 spans 12 residues. CDR3 sequence: CASRTSSNEQFF. The CDR3 bases are TGTGCCAGCAGGACTAGCTCCAATGAGCAGTTCTTC.

The J gene is TRBJ2-6, the V gene TRBV5-1; D may be TRBD1 (5 bases). The CDR3 is made up of 16 amino acids. Deletions cut 0 bases from V and 1 base from J, with 8 bases between. CDR1 and CDR2 (germline): SGHRS, YFSETQ. The chain's CDR3 is CASSLAAGSGANVLTF. DNA of the CDR3: TGCGCCAGCAGCTTGGCCGCAGGGTCTGGGGCCAACGTCCTGACTTTC.

This clone was found once. The gene calls are TRBV5-8 and TRBJ1-2; D gene ambiguous. The germline CDR1 and CDR2 sequences are SGHTS and YDEGEE. Deletions cut 0 bases from V and 4 bases from J, with 4 bases between. The CDR3 totals 12 residues. CDR3 DNA sequence: TGTGCCAGCAGCTTGGCCGGCTATGGCTACACCTTC. It is translated as CASSLAGYGYTF.

The rearrangement uses TRBV10-2 and TRBJ1-2, with D tentatively TRBD1 (6 bases). This CDR3 has 16 amino acids. Germline CDR1 is WSHSY and CDR2 is SAAADI. The germline V and J ends were trimmed by 0 bases and 4 bases, with 15 bases remaining between them. This CDR3 is CASSESRTAGGYGYTF. The DNA for the CDR3 is TGCGCCAGCAGTGAGTCGAGGACAGCGGGGGGCTATGGCTACACCTTC.

This chain joins TRBV11-2 and TRBJ1-3; possibly TRBD1 for D (6 bases). Germline V gives CDR1 SGHAT, CDR2 FQNNGV. The CDR3 contains 15 residues. V lost 4 bases to trimming and J lost 6 bases, with 16 bases between them. The CDR3 DNA reads as TGTGCCAGCAGCTCCCGAGCGACAGGAGTAAACACCATATATTTT. Protein product: CASSSRATGVNTIYF.

V gene TRBV9 combines with J gene TRBJ2-5; tentative D call: TRBD1 (6 bases). This CDR3 has 14 amino acids. Germline CDR1 SGDLS, CDR2 YYNGEE. The germline V and J ends were trimmed by 0 bases and 5 bases, with 11 bases remaining between them. CDR3 loop: CASSVAQGLETQYF. DNA for the CDR3: TGTGCCAGCAGCGTAGCCCAGGGGTTGGAGACCCAGTACTTC.

J is TRBJ2-7 and V is TRBV7-2; 10 bases agree with TRBD1. Germline assignment: CDR1 SGHTA and CDR2 FQGNSA. The CDR3 sequence is 16 residues long. The junction had 10 bases not matched to a gene; V was cut back by 5 bases and J by 3 bases. For the CDR3, the DNA is TGTGCCAGCAGCATCAGGACAGGGGGGGTAAACTACGAGCAGTACTTC. Its translation: CASSIRTGGVNYEQYF. Full variable domain (rest looked up from reference TRBV7-2 and TRBJ2-7): GAGVSQSPSNKVTEKGKDVELRCDPISGHTALYWYRQSLGQGLEFLIYFQGNSAPDKSGLPSDRFSAERTGGSVSTLTIQRTQQEDSAVYLCASSIRTGGVNYEQYFGPGTRLTVT.

The CDR3 spells CAISREGMDEQYF. The CDR3 DNA reads as TGTGCCATCTCACGGGAGGGTATGGACGAGCAGTACTTC. The chain has TRBV10-3 and TRBJ2-7; 8 nucleotides align to TRBD2. The V and J ends lost 8 bases and 5 bases, in that order; junction bases with no gene match: 8. Germline CDR1 ENHRY, CDR2 SYGVKD. This CDR3 is 13 amino acids long.

The chain employs TRBV2 and TRBJ1-4, with D perhaps matching TRBD1 (5 bases). The germline gives CDR1 SNHLY, CDR2 FYNNEI. The CDR3 loop spans 15 amino acids. Between the trimmed V and J ends, which lost 4 bases and 0 bases, there was a span of 9 bases. CDR3 bases: TGTGCCAGCAGTGCAGGGTTGACAACTAATGAAAAACTGTTTTTT. It yields the protein CASSAGLTTNEKLFF.